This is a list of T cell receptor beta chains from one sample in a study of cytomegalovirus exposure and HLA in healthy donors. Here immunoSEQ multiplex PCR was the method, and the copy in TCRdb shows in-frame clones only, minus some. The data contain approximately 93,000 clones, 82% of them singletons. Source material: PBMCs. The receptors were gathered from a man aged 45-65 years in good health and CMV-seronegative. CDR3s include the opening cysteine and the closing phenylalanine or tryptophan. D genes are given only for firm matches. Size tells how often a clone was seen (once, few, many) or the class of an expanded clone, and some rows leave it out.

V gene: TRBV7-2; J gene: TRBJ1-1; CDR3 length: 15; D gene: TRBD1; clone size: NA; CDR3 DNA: TGTGCCAGCAGCCCTCGGACAGGGGGCATGACTGAAGCTTTCTTT; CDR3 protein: CASSPRTGGMTEAFF
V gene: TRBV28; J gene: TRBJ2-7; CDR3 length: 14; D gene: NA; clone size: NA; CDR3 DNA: TGTGCCAGTCTACAGGATTTCCTCTCCTACGAGCAGTACTTC; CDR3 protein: CASLQDFLSYEQYF
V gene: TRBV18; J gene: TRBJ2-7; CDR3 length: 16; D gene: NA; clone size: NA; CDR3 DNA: TGTGCCAGCTCACCACTTAGCGATGACACAGCCTACGAGCAGTACTTC; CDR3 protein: CASSPLSDDTAYEQYF
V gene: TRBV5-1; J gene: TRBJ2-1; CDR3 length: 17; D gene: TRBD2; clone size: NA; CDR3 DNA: TGCGCCAGCAGCTTGGGCCAGCGGGACCCCTCCTACAATGAGCAGTTCTTC; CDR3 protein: CASSLGQRDPSYNEQFF
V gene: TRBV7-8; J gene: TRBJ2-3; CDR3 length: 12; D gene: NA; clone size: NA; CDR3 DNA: TGTGCCAGCAGCCCTTCTAGAGATACGCAGTATTTT; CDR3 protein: CASSPSRDTQYF
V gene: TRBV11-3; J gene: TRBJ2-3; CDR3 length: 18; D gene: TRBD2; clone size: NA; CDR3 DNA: TGTGCCAGCAGCTTCGGCAGTAGGGGGACTAGCGCGACAGATACGCAGTATTTT; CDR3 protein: CASSFGSRGTSATDTQYF
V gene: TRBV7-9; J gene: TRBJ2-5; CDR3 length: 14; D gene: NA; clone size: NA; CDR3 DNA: TGTGCCAGCAGCTCGTCGAACATACAAGAGACCCAGTACTTC; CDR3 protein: CASSSSNIQETQYF
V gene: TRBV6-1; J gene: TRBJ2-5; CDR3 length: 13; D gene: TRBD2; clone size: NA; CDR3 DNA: TGTGCCAGCAGTGCGGGACTAGCCTCGACCCAGTACTTC; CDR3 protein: CASSAGLASTQYF
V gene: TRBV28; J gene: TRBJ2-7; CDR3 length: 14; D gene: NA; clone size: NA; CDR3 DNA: TGTGCCAGCAGTTCCTCGACAGGCTTCTACGAGCAGTACTTC; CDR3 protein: CASSSSTGFYEQYF
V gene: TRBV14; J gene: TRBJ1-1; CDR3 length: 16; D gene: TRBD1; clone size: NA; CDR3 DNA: TGTGCCAGCAGCCAATCGGGACAGGGCTTGAACACTGAAGCTTTCTTT; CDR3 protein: CASSQSGQGLNTEAFF
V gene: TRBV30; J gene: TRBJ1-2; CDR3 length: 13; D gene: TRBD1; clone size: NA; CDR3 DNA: TGTGCCTGGAGTGTAGGACAGGAATTTGGCTACACCTTC; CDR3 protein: CAWSVGQEFGYTF
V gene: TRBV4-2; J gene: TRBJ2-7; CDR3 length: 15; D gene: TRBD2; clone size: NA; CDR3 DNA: TGTGCCAGCAGCCGATGGACTAGCGGGGGCTACGAGCAGTACTTC; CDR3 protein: CASSRWTSGGYEQYF
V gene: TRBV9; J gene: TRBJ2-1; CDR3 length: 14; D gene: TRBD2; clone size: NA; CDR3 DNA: TGTGCCAGCAGCGACGGGACTAGCCCTAATGAGCAGTTCTTC; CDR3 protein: CASSDGTSPNEQFF
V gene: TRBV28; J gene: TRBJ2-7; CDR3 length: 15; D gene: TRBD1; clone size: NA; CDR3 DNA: TGTGCCAGCAGTGCCGCAGGGGGCCTAGCGTACGAGCAGTACTTC; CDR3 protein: CASSAAGGLAYEQYF
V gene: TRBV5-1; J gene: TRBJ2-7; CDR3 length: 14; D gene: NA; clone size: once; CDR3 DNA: TGCGCCAGCAGCTTACGGACTAACTCCTACGAGCAGTACTTC; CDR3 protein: CASSLRTNSYEQYF
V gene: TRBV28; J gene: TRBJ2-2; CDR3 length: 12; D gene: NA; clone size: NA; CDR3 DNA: TGTGTCGCGACTAGTAACACCGGGGAGCTGTTTTTT; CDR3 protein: CVATSNTGELFF
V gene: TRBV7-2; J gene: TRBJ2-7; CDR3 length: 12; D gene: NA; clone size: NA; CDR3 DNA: TGTGCCAGCAGCTTATACTCCTACGAGCAGTACTTC; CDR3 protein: CASSLYSYEQYF
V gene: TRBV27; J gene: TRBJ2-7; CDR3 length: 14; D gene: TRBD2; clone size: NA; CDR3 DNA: TGTGCCAGCAGTTTCACTAGCGGGAGCTACGAGCAGTACTTC; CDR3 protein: CASSFTSGSYEQYF
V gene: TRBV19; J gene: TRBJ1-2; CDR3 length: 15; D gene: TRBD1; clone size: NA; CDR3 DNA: TGTGCCAGTAGTATAGGGGACAGCACAAACTATGGCTACACCTTC; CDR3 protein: CASSIGDSTNYGYTF
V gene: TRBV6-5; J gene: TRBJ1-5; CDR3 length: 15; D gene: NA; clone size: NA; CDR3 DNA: TGTGCCAGCAGCCCGACCAGGCAATCTAATCAGCCCCAGCATTTT; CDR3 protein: CASSPTRQSNQPQHF
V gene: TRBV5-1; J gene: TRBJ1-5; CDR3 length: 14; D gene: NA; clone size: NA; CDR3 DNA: TGCGCCAGCAGCTTGGGAGGGGGTGATCAGCCCCAGCATTTT; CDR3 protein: CASSLGGGDQPQHF
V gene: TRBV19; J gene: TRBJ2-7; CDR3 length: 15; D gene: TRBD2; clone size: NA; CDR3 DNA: TGTGCCAGTAGTCCGAGAGGGAGGGCCCTCTACGAGCAGTACTTC; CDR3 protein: CASSPRGRALYEQYF
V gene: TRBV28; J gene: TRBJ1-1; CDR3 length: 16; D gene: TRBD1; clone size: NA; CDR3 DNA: TGTGCCAGCAGTTCCACATACAGGGGGCGGGGAACTGAAGCTTTCTTT; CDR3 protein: CASSSTYRGRGTEAFF
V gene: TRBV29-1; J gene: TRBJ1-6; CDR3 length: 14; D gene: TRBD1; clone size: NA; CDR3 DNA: TGCAGCGTTCGTACAGGGGGTGGGAATTCACCCCTCCACTTT; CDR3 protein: CSVRTGGGNSPLHF
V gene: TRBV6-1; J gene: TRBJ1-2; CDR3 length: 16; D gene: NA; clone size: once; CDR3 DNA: TGTGCCAGCAGTGAAGGCGGGACGCTATCGGGGGGTGGCTACACCTTC; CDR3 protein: CASSEGGTLSGGGYTF
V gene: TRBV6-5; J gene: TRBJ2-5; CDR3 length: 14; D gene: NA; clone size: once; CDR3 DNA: TGTGCCAGCAGTTACTCAGGGGGGGGAGAGACCCAGTACTTC; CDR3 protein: CASSYSGGGETQYF
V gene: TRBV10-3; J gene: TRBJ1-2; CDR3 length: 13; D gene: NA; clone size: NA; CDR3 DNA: TGTGCCATCAGTGGATTAGGAGGGGACGGCTACACCTTC; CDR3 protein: CAISGLGGDGYTF
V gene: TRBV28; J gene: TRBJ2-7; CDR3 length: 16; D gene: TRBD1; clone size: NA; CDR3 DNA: TGTGCCAGCAGTATCCCATCCGGGACAGGGCGAAACGAGCAGTACTTC; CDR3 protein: CASSIPSGTGRNEQYF
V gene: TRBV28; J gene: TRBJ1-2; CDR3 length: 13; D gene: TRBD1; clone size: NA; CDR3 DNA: TGTGCCAGCAGTTTACCGACAGGGTGGGGCTACACCTTC; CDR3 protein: CASSLPTGWGYTF
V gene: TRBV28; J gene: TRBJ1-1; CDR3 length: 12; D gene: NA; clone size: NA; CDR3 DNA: TGTGCCAGCAGTCCCAGGAACACTGAAGCTTTCTTT; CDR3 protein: CASSPRNTEAFF
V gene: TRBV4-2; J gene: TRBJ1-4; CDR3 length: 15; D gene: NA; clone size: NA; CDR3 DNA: TGTGCCAGCAGCCAAGAGGGGGCCCTTGCCGAAAAACTGTTTTTT; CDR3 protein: CASSQEGALAEKLFF
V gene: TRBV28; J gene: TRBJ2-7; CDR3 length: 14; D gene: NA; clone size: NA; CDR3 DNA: TGTGCCAGCAACTCCTACAGGGTTACCTACGAGCAGTACTTC; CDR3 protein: CASNSYRVTYEQYF